The present entry profiles one T cell receptor (beta chain) with its context. Two lung cancer pathologists independently confirmed each histologic diagnosis. Germline CDR1 reads LNHDA; CDR2 reads SQIVND (reference sequence). The junction had 10 bases not matched to a gene; V was cut back by 3 bases and J by 6 bases. This CDR3 region has 15 residues. These data originate in a study of immune evolution from preneoplasia to lung adenocarcinoma. TCRdb keeps only in-frame clones here, not all; method: immunoSEQ multiplex PCR. The data show thousands of clones, approximately 80% seen once. The source material was FFPE adjacent normal lung tissue. This chain joins TRBV19 and TRBJ1-2, with 7 bases lining up with TRBD1. This clonotype was obtained from a person aged 55-80 years with lung adenocarcinoma. CDR3 region: CASSIDQPGGNGYTF. The DNA for the CDR3 is TGTGCCAGTAGTATTGATCAGCCAGGGGGTAATGGCTACACCTTC.